This T cell receptor (beta chain) appears in the sequencing data of a study of beta chain features in type 1 diabetes. Investigators reverse transcribed all isolated RNA, so they sequenced expressed TCRB transcripts. TCRdb keeps only in-frame clones here, not all; method: immunoSEQ multiplex PCR. This sample has about 340,000 clones, with approximately 9.9% found just once. In its sample, this clone was seen many times. No antigen is known for it. Study findings and constraints: Moderate but significant shortening of TCRB CDR3s was recorded in all four CD4+ subsets from Type 1 diabetes patients. Sequencing the cDNA could make cells with high TCR expression show up more than they should.

Input material: central memory CD4+ T cells from blood. This receptor was taken from a man younger than 45 with type 1 diabetes.

CDR3: CASSKRAGYYNEQFF. DNA for the CDR3: TGTGCCAGCAGCAAACGGGCGGGTTACTACAATGAGCAGTTCTTC. The J gene is TRBJ2-1, the V gene TRBV21-1; TRBD2 is the table's D call, not checked against the DNA. TRBV21-1 is annotated as a pseudogene. The CDR3 loop spans 15 amino acids.